The clone carrying this T cell receptor beta chain was counted ten times or more. The data originate from a study of T cells in Graves' hyperthyroidism and ophthalmopathy. Regions amplified from RNA transcripts were the TCR beta CDR3 regions. Primed by the HTBI set, a first-round RT-PCR was run on the TCR CDR3. TCRdb analysed the multiplex PCR reads with MiXCR anew, one entry per CDR3 protein. Seen here are around 350,000 distinct CDR3 sequences, around a quarter observed once, and the top ten hold around 79%. For Graves' hyperthyroidism to be stable, ophthalmopathy could not progress within 18 months. The specimen was blood. This TCR was recovered from a man in his forties or fifties with Graves' hyperthyroidism.

CDR3 sequence: CAWGLAGSTQYF. Written as DNA, the CDR3 is TGTGCCTGGGGACTAGCGGGATCGACCCAGTACTTC. The V and J genes are TRBV30 and TRBJ2-5; the match to TRBD2 covers 12 bases. This CDR3 comprises 12 residues. The J segment lost 7 bases and the V segment lost 5 bases, leaving 2 bases of the junction unmatched. Germline V gene lookup returns CDR1 GTSNPN and CDR2 SVGIG (reference sequence).